This TCR beta chain was recovered during a study of T cells expressing NK-cell markers. Notes on the study in general: Topping the CD3+CD56-NKG2C+ fraction as well were these clonotypes, in a few donors.

As concerns this clonotype: Its antigen remains unidentified.

Germline V gene sequence: CDR1 ENHRY, CDR2 SYGVKD. The CDR3 length is 13 residues. Libraries used 5'RACE template switching adding universal primer site and UMIs. Following a re-call of the 5' RACE reads, TCRdb has one entry per CDR3 protein and lacks DNA. The sample table sets out 500,000 to 700,000 distinct CDR3 sequences. This TCR came from a man younger than 30 in good health. The genes are TRBV10-3 and TRBJ2-1. Sequencing used blood T cells: a sorted CD56 or NKG2C T cell subset, CD4+ or CD8+ T cells, or bulk PBMC T cells (not recorded which). The CDR3 spells CAIRADAYNEQFF.